Below, 9 T cell receptor beta chains from the same sample are listed, as sequenced in a study of shared clonotypes between healthy human individuals (dated by TCRdb to about 2020). Preparation of the library involved the immunoSEQ multiplex PCR assay. Sourced from immuneACCESS, this table was stored by TCRdb with only in-frame sequences that have V and J called. A share of the clones is absent; for the studies checked, an unresolved V gene accounts for under half, and the remainder has no known explanation. The sample records about 2.3 million clones, 80% to 95% of which are singletons. 0.37% of the sample goes to the ten largest clones. Sequencing used naive CD4+ T cells from PBMCs. In the paper's terms, the cell subset or site label means: CD45RA+ positively selected. These receptors originate from a man between 18 and 35 years old in good health. Some clones in this sample may be carry-over from other donors' samples.

The chain employs TRBV5-8 and TRBJ2-4; D is possibly TRBD1 (6 bases). Deletions cut 3 bases from V and 0 bases from J, with 13 bases between. The CDR3 has 16 residues. Germline lookup yields CDR1 SGHTS and CDR2 YDEGEE. The CDR3 region is CASSWRQALAKNIQYF. The CDR3 region has the DNA TGTGCCAGCAGCTGGAGACAGGCCCTAGCCAAAAACATTCAGTACTTC.

V is TRBV2 and J is TRBJ2-1, with TRBD2 as a possible D gene (5 bases). The CDR3 contains 13 residues. CDR1 is SNHLY, CDR2 FYNNEI, per germline. Trimming took off 5 bases at V and 3 bases at J, with 8 bases between the two ends. Here the CDR3 reads CASSPRDYNEQFF. In DNA form, the CDR3 reads TGTGCCAGCAGTCCCCGGGACTACAATGAGCAGTTCTTC.

This rearrangement joins TRBV28 to TRBJ1-5, with D possibly being TRBD1 (5 bases). V gave up 4 bases and J gave up 0 bases, with 13 bases separating them. This CDR3 has 16 residues. Germline CDR1 and CDR2: MDHEN and SYDVKM. This chain's CDR3 is CASSYQGGNSNQPQHF. The CDR3 coding sequence is TGTGCCAGCAGTTATCAGGGTGGGAATAGCAATCAGCCCCAGCATTTT.

The V call is TRBV5-1, the J call TRBJ1-4; 8 bases map to TRBD1. The CDR3 runs 13 residues. V was pared by 6 bases and J by 8 bases, with 6 bases of the junction left unmatched. The germline V gene encodes CDR1 SGHRS and CDR2 YFSETQ. CDR3 protein: CASTPGGGEKLFF. CDR3 DNA: TGCGCCAGCACCCCAGGGGGCGGAGAAAAACTGTTTTTT.

The chain has TRBV19 and TRBJ2-1; 7 bases map to TRBD2. Germline CDR1 is LNHDA and CDR2 is SQIVND (reference sequence). The CDR3 runs 13 residues. V trimming: 10 bases; J trimming: 9 bases; junction bases outside the gene matches: 12. CDR3 region: CAIGGTVYGEQFF. CDR3 bases: TGTGCCATCGGGGGGACCGTGTATGGTGAGCAGTTCTTC.

The chain combines TRBV7-2 with TRBJ2-1; D possibly corresponds to TRBD2 (5 bases). The CDR3 is 16 amino acids. Between the trimmed V and J ends, which lost 5 bases and 3 bases, there was a span of 17 bases. Germline CDR1 is SGHTA and CDR2 is FQGNSA. CDR3 nucleotides: TGTGCCAGCAGCGCCGCCCCCAGCGGTAACTACAATGAGCAGTTCTTC. Translated, it gives CASSAAPSGNYNEQFF.

This rearrangement joins TRBV6-5 to TRBJ1-1; D ambiguous. Germline assignment: CDR1 MNHEY and CDR2 SVGAGI. This CDR3 contains 14 residues. V gave up 2 bases and J gave up 5 bases, with 12 bases separating them. In DNA form, the CDR3 reads TGTGCCAGCAGTTACATCGCAGGAGGAACTGAAGCTTTCTTT. It translates to CASSYIAGGTEAFF.

The gene calls are TRBV25-1 and TRBJ2-5; the D is unclear. CDR1 and CDR2 from the germline V gene are MGHDK and SYGVNS. V was shortened by 0 bases and J by 5 bases, with 13 bases between the two germline ends. The CDR3 sequence is 15 residues long. The CDR3 DNA follows: TGTGCCAGCAGTGAATATCTGGCCAACGGGGAGACCCAGTACTTC. Translating gives CASSEYLANGETQYF.

Note on this clone: Additional DNA sequences in this sample encode the identical CDR3. The V call is TRBV19, the J call TRBJ1-5; D call uncertain. Germline V gene data show CDR1 as LNHDA and CDR2 as SQIVND (reference sequence). The CDR3 extends over 14 amino acids. V was pared by 3 bases and J by 4 bases, with 10 bases between. The CDR3, as DNA: TGTGCCAGTAGTATCTTTTCAGGAAATCAGCCCCAGCATTTT. This gives the protein CASSIFSGNQPQHF.